This passage covers 4 T cell receptor beta chains from one sample sequenced in a study of Graves' ophthalmopathy and Graves' hyperthyroidism. For repertoire sequencing, the TCR beta CDR3 regions were amplified from RNA transcripts. RT-PCR was first run with HTBI primers, then multiplex PCR in a second round. TCRdb reanalysed the multiplex PCR reads using MiXCR and keeps one entry per CDR3 protein. The sample includes 650,000 to 800,000 distinct CDR3 sequences, over 40% of them seen just once. The source material was peripheral blood. The receptor source for this set is an adult man with Graves' ophthalmopathy.

The rearrangement uses TRBV25-1 and TRBJ2-7, with a possible D match to TRBD2 (5 bases). CDR1 is MGHDK, CDR2 SYGVNS, per germline. This CDR3 is built from 14 residues. The ends were cut back, 7 bases at V and 6 bases at J, with 19 bases in the middle. The CDR3 coding sequence is TGTGCCAGCAACCAAAACAGCGGATCATGCGAGCAGTACTTC. Translating it yields CASNQNSGSCEQYF.

This clonotype was counted at least ten times. CDR3 sequence: CASSLDVMNTEAFF. DNA for the CDR3: TGCGCCAGCAGCTTGGACGTTATGAACACTGAAGCTTTCTTT. V gene TRBV5-1 combines with J gene TRBJ1-1; D ambiguous. Germline-derived CDR1 and CDR2 are SGHRS and YFSETQ. With 0 bases removed from V and 0 bases from J, the gap between germline ends came to 6 bases. The CDR3 loop spans 14 amino acids.

In its sample, this clonotype was seen many times. The V and J genes are TRBV7-9 and TRBJ1-2; 8 positions match TRBD1. Germline CDR1 and CDR2: SEHNR and FQNEAQ (reference sequence). The CDR3 sequence is 12 residues long. J lost 8 bases, V lost 5 bases, and 4 bases had no gene match. The DNA of the CDR3 is TGTGCCAGCAGCGGACAGGGTGGAGGCTACACCTTC. Translation: CASSGQGGGYTF.

The chain links TRBV9 to TRBJ1-1, with TRBD1 identical over 8 bases. This CDR3 spans 16 amino acids. From germline, CDR1 is SGDLS and CDR2 YYNGEE. With V trimmed by 5 bases and J by 10 bases, 19 bases remained unmatched. CDR3 in amino acids: CASRPSDRVRGAPAFF. As DNA, the CDR3 is TGTGCCAGCAGACCATCGGACAGGGTTAGGGGTGCTCCAGCTTTCTTT.